One sample yielded the 19 T cell receptor beta chains listed below, sequenced in a study of T cell responses to AZD1222 COVID-19 vaccine. Generated by immunoSEQ multiplex PCR, the TCRdb table keeps only in-frame clones and is missing some. This repertoire shows 150,000 to 200,000 clones, approximately 92% found once; its top ten account for 10%. Sequencing was performed on peripheral blood, taken on day 0 of AZD1222 vaccination. These receptors all stem from an adult in good health.

The table lists this clone with a count of one. The rearrangement links TRBV7-2 to TRBJ1-6, with 10 bases lining up with TRBD1. Trimming at V came to 6 bases and at J to 7 bases, leaving 3 bases not matched to a gene. The CDR3 is made up of 14 amino acids. Per germline, CDR1 SGHTA and CDR2 FQGNSA. As DNA, the CDR3 is TGTGCCAGCAGATTGGACAGGGGGAATTCACCCCTCCACTTT. It is translated as CASRLDRGNSPLHF.

Comment on this clone: At the DNA level, this CDR3 is encoded by other sequences in the same sample as well. The V gene is TRBV5-4, the J gene TRBJ1-1; no definite D call. This CDR3 is 12 amino acids long. The germline V and J ends were trimmed by 2 bases and 4 bases, with 6 bases remaining between them. From germline, CDR1 is SGHNT and CDR2 YYREEE (reference sequence). In DNA form, the CDR3 reads TGTGCCAGCAGCTTTGGAGGCACTGAAGCTTTCTTT. Residues: CASSFGGTEAFF.

The chain couples TRBV28 to TRBJ2-1, with no clear D. Germline V gene sequence: CDR1 MDHEN, CDR2 SYDVKM. CDR3 length: 16 amino acids. Trimming removed 6 bases at V and 0 bases at J, with 15 bases between. The CDR3 reads CASSPRPRSSYNEQFF. CDR3 DNA sequence: TGTGCCAGCAGCCCCCGACCGAGAAGCTCCTACAATGAGCAGTTCTTC. Combining the CDR3 with reference TRBV28 and TRBJ2-1 gives the whole variable domain DVKVTQSSRYLVKRTGEKVFLECVQDMDHENMFWYRQDPGLGLRLIYFSYDVKMKEKGDIPEGYSVSREKKERFSLILESASTNQTSMYLCASSPRPRSSYNEQFFGPGTRLTVL.

Comment on this clone: The limits of the CDR3 on the DNA are not certain, so only TCRdb's listed CDR3 is given. This chain joins TRBV21-1 and TRBJ1-1. TRBV21-1 is shown as a pseudogene. The CDR3 is 17 amino acids long, termini counted. CDR3 residues: CASSKVGWGSCYTEAFF.

V is TRBV6-1 and J is TRBJ1-1, with TRBD1 as a possible D gene (6 bases). CDR1 and CDR2 (germline): MNHNS, SASEGT. V lost 1 base and J 1 base, leaving 10 bases between the germline ends. The CDR3 sequence is 15 residues long. The CDR3 sequence: CASSEEGGANTEAFF. DNA for the CDR3: TGTGCCAGCAGTGAAGAGGGGGGGGCGAACACTGAAGCTTTCTTT.

This chain connects TRBV2 to TRBJ2-7; D gene ambiguous. Germline V gene data show CDR1 as SNHLY and CDR2 as FYNNEI. V lost 3 bases and J lost 0, with 12 bases in between. The CDR3 has 15 residues. In nucleotides, the CDR3 is TGTGCCAGCAGTGAGAGCGCCTCAGACTCCTACGAGCAGTACTTC. It is translated as CASSESASDSYEQYF.

The chain couples TRBV10-1 to TRBJ2-3; TRBD1 aligns across 10 bases. The CDR3 contains 13 residues. V shed 6 bases, J shed 8 bases, and the junction held 5 bases outside the gene matches. Per germline, CDR1 WNHNN and CDR2 SYGVQD (reference sequence). In DNA, the CDR3 is TGCGCCAGCAGCAGGGACAGGGGTGGTACGCAGTATTTT. Its protein product is CASSRDRGGTQYF.

The chain combines TRBV15 with TRBJ2-1; perhaps TRBD2 as D (5 bases). CDR1 is LNHNV, CDR2 YYDKDF, per germline (reference sequence). V gave up 5 bases and J gave up 1 base, with 12 bases separating them. The CDR3 runs to 15 residues. CDR3 DNA sequence: TGTGCCACCAGCCCGGACTTTTCATCCTACAATGAGCAGTTCTTC. Encoded protein: CATSPDFSSYNEQFF.

The CDR3 region is CASGLPGHRANYGYTF. In DNA, the CDR3 is TGTGCCAGCGGCCTACCGGGACACCGAGCTAACTATGGCTACACCTTC. V gene TRBV28 combines with J gene TRBJ1-2; tentatively, D is TRBD1 (6 bases). The CDR3 sequence is 16 residues long. Germline CDR1 reads MDHEN; CDR2 reads SYDVKM. V was trimmed by 8 bases and J by 0 bases, leaving 19 bases between them.

This chain links TRBV12-3 or TRBV12-4 with TRBJ1-1; no clear D gene. This CDR3 spans 11 amino acids. Trimming left V 7 bases short and J 12 bases short, with 15 bases between. The CDR3 coding sequence is TGTGCCAGCAACAAAGGTGGTGCGTCTTTCTTT. Amino acid sequence: CASNKGGASFF.

The chain couples TRBV7-2 to TRBJ1-2, with a tentative D call TRBD1 (6 bases). CDR1 is SGHTA, CDR2 FQGNSA, per germline. V gave up 1 base and J gave up 8 bases, with 17 bases separating them. The CDR3 totals 15 residues. CDR3 nucleotide sequence: TGTGCCAGCAGCTTAGGAGCACCGGGACAACGGGGCTACACCTTC. It encodes CASSLGAPGQRGYTF.

The chain couples TRBV28 to TRBJ1-2; 8 bases match TRBD1. The V gene's germline CDR1 is MDHEN and CDR2 SYDVKM. This CDR3 is built from 15 residues. V was clipped by 2 bases and J by 5 bases; unmatched bases: 7. The CDR3 DNA sequence: TGTGCCAGCAGTTTAATAGCAGGGGGCATTTATGGCTACACCTTC. Amino acid sequence: CASSLIAGGIYGYTF.

The chain uses TRBV28 and TRBJ1-3; the match to TRBD1 covers 10 bases. The CDR3 runs 16 residues. V lost 3 bases to trimming and J lost 9 bases; unmatched junction nucleotides: 11. Germline V gene data show CDR1 as MDHEN and CDR2 as SYDVKM. The CDR3 DNA reads TGTGCCAGCAGTTTTCGGCTTCGGACAGGGGGGAGCACCATATATTTT. Amino acids: CASSFRLRTGGSTIYF.

The genes are TRBV12-5 and TRBJ1-4; D gene ambiguous. The CDR3 length is 19 residues. Germline-derived CDR1 and CDR2 are LGHNT and FRNRAP. V shed 5 bases and J shed 0 bases, with 22 bases lying between them. CDR3 loop: CASGNFSLLVSATNEKLFF. Written as DNA, the CDR3 is TGTGCTAGTGGTAATTTTTCACTCCTAGTGTCAGCAACTAATGAAAAACTGTTTTTT.

V usage is TRBV29-1 and J usage is TRBJ1-2; D uncertain. CDR1 SQVTM and CDR2 ANQGSEA come from the germline V gene. This CDR3 contains 11 residues. Trimming removed 4 bases at V and 4 bases at J, with 7 bases between. The chain's CDR3 is CSVAVSYGYTF. The CDR3 coding sequence is TGCAGCGTTGCAGTTTCCTATGGCTACACCTTC.

The chain employs TRBV30 and TRBJ1-1, with 7 positions matching TRBD1. Germline lookup yields CDR1 GTSNPN and CDR2 SVGIG (reference sequence). The CDR3 is made up of 13 amino acids. J gave up 8 bases and V 4 bases, and 10 bases lay outside the gene matches. The CDR3 loop is CAWNNPGQREAFF. CDR3 in DNA: TGTGCCTGGAATAATCCGGGACAGAGAGAAGCTTTCTTT.

The chain employs TRBV5-1 and TRBJ2-2; 9 bases agree with TRBD1. Germline V CDR1 and CDR2: SGHRS, YFSETQ. The V and J ends lost 2 bases and 8 bases, in that order; junction bases with no gene match: 7. The CDR3 sequence is 15 residues long. CDR3 DNA: TGCGCCAGCAGCTTCCCTTACAGGGGGCCTGGGGAGCTGTTTTTT. The encoded protein is CASSFPYRGPGELFF.

This chain links TRBV11-1 with TRBJ1-2; no clear D. The germline V gene has CDR1 SGHAT and CDR2 FQDESV (reference sequence). Trimming cost V 5 bases and J 4 bases, with 8 bases left between them. This CDR3 region has 12 residues. The CDR3, as DNA: TGTGCCAGCAGCCAAGAGGGCTATGGCTACACCTTC. Translating gives CASSQEGYGYTF.

In its sample, this clone was seen a few times. The rearrangement joins TRBV12-3 or TRBV12-4 to TRBJ1-1; possibly TRBD1 for D (5 bases). V was pared by 8 bases and J by 1 base, with 11 bases between. The CDR3 has 13 amino acids. CDR3 protein: CASGTDTNTEAFF. The DNA of the CDR3 is TGTGCCAGCGGGACGGACACGAACACTGAAGCTTTCTTT.